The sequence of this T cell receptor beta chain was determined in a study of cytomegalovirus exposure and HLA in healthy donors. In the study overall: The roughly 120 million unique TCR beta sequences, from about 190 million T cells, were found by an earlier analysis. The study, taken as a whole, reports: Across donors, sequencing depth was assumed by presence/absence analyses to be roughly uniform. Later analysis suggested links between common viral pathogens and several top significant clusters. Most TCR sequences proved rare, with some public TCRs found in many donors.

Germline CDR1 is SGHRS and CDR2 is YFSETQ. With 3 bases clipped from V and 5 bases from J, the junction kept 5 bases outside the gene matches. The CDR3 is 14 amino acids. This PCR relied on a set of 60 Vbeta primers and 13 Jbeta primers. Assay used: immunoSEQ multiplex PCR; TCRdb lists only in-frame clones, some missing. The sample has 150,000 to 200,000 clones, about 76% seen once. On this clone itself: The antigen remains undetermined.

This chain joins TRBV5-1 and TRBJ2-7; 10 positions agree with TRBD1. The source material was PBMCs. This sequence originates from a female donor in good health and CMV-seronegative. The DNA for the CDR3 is TGCGCCAGCAGCTGGATGACAGGGGGCGACGAGCAGTACTTC. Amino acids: CASSWMTGGDEQYF.